This T cell receptor (beta chain) was observed in a study of blood T cell repertoires in COVID-19. Study background: The United States, Italy and Spain provided the acute and convalescent COVID-19 samples. From T cells, B-cell-depleted T cells, or PBMCs came the material, which was cDNA or gDNA.

The germline V gene encodes CDR1 SGHVS and CDR2 FQNEAQ. V shed 2 bases and J shed 2 bases, with 7 bases lying between them. The CDR3 is 13 residues long. Per the original methods: From reference gene primer amplification, estimates of nucleated cell counts were derived. Profiling relied on immunoSEQ multiplex PCR, and the TCRdb table lists in-frame clones only, not all of them. V, J and clone size are those of that table, while D and trimming were read from the DNA. The sample has about 290,000 clones; roughly 80% are singletons. This rearrangement joins TRBV7-8 to TRBJ2-7; D uncertain. The receptor's source is a woman in her forties or fifties with active or convalescent COVID-19. Source material: peripheral blood. CDR3 nucleotides: TGTGCCAGCAGCTTAAGCGAACCCTACGAGCAGTACTTC. This translates into CASSLSEPYEQYF.